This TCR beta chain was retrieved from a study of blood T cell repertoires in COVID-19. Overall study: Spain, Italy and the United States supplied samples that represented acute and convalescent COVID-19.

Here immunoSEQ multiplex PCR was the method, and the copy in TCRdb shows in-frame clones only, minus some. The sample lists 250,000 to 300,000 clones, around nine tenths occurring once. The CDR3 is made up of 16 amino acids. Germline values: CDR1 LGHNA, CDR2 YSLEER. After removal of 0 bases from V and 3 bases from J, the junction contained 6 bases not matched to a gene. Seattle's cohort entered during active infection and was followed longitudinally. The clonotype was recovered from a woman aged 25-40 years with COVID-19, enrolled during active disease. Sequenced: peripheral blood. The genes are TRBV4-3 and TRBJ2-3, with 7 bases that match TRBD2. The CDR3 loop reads CASSQDVGEGTDTQYF. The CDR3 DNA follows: TGCGCCAGCAGCCAAGATGTCGGGGAGGGGACAGATACGCAGTATTTT.